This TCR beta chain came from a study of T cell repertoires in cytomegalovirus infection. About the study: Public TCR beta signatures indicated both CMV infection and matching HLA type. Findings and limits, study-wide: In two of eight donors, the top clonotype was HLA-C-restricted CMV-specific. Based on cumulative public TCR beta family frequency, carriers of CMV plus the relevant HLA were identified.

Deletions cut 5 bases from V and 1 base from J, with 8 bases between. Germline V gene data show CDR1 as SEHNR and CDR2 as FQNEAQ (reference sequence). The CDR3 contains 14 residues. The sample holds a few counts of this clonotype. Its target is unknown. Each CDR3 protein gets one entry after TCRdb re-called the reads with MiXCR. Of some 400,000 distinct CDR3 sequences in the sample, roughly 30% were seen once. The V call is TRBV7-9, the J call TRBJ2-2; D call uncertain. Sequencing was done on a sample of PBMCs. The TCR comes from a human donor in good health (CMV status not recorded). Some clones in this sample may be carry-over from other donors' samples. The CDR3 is CASSPDVNTGELFF. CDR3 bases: TGTGCCAGCAGCCCGGACGTGAACACCGGGGAGCTGTTTTTT.